Listed below are T cell receptor beta chains from one sample, sequenced in a study of blood T cell repertoires in COVID-19. The method was immunoSEQ multiplex PCR; TCRdb's version includes in-frame clones alone and lacks a portion of them. This table holds roughly 130,000 clones, roughly nine tenths found once. The sample comprised peripheral blood. The receptor set was obtained from a man between 45 and 60 years old with active COVID-19. Both conserved end residues are part of each CDR3. The D gene is left open where the match is weak. Rows give clone size only sometimes, using once, few, many, or a class for an expanded clone.

J | V | size | D | CDR3 | DNA
TRBJ2-5 | TRBV3-1/TRBV3-2 | - | - | CASSSLTGGPPETQYF | TGTGCCAGCAGCTCCCTAACGGGCGGGCCCCCAGAGACCCAGTACTTC
TRBJ2-2 | TRBV7-8 | - | - | CASSLTTGSNTGELFF | TGTGCCAGCAGCTTAACGACAGGATCTAACACCGGGGAGCTGTTTTTT
TRBJ2-7 | TRBV3-1/TRBV3-2 | once | TRBD1 | CASRGTGSYEQYF | TGTGCCAGCAGAGGGACAGGGTCCTACGAGCAGTACTTC
TRBJ2-7 | TRBV6-2/TRBV6-3 | - | TRBD2 | CASSYSSRGGRAGSYEQYF | TGTGCCAGCAGTTACTCGAGTCGGGGGGGCCGAGCAGGCTCCTACGAGCAGTACTTC
TRBJ2-2 | TRBV12-3/TRBV12-4 | once | - | CASSLAINGELFF | TGTGCCAGCTCGCTAGCCATCAACGGGGAGCTGTTTTTT
TRBJ1-1 | TRBV29-1 | - | TRBD1 | CSVGTANTEAFF | TGCAGCGTCGGGACAGCGAACACTGAAGCTTTCTTT
TRBJ1-5 | TRBV6-1 | - | - | CASSEAGYSNQPQHF | TGTGCCAGCAGTGAGGCAGGCTATAGCAATCAGCCCCAGCATTTT
TRBJ2-3 | TRBV6-5 | - | - | CASRFRRTTDTQYF | TGTGCCAGCAGGTTCCGTAGGACTACAGATACGCAGTATTTT
TRBJ1-2 | TRBV7-9 | - | - | CASSRTGPYGYTF | TGTGCCAGCAGCCGTACAGGTCCCTATGGCTACACCTTC
TRBJ2-5 | TRBV24-1 | - | TRBD1 | CATSDWGFDGTGLGETQYF | TGTGCCACCAGTGACTGGGGATTTGACGGGACAGGGCTTGGGGAGACCCAGTACTTC
TRBJ1-6 | TRBV18 | - | - | CASSPGTSASPLHF | TGTGCCAGCTCACCCGGGACATCCGCGTCACCCCTCCACTTT
TRBJ2-5 | TRBV11-2 | once | - | CASSQLEEAETQYF | TGTGCCAGCAGCCAATTAGAGGAGGCGGAGACCCAGTACTTC
TRBJ2-1 | TRBV12-3/TRBV12-4 | - | - | CASSWATYNEQFF | TGTGCCAGCAGTTGGGCTACCTACAATGAGCAGTTCTTC
TRBJ2-2 | TRBV5-4 | once | - | CASSLGVDGELFF | TGTGCCAGCAGCTTGGGAGTTGACGGGGAGCTGTTTTTT
TRBJ2-3 | TRBV11-2 | - | - | CASSFQSGTDTQYF | TGTGCCAGCAGCTTCCAGTCTGGCACAGATACGCAGTATTTT
TRBJ2-5 | TRBV5-1 | - | TRBD1 | CASSLRDRGPEETQYF | TGCGCCAGCAGCTTAAGGGACAGGGGGCCGGAAGAGACCCAGTACTTC
TRBJ2-4 | TRBV2 | - | - | CASSGAGVDIQYF | TGTGCCAGCAGTGGAGCCGGGGTGGACATTCAGTACTTC
TRBJ1-6 | TRBV7-8 | - | TRBD1 | CASSLQGGSPLHF | TGTGCCAGCAGCTTACAGGGGGGCTCACCCCTCCACTTT
TRBJ2-5 | TRBV24-1 | - | TRBD2 | CATSDWRTSGQETQYF | TGTGCCACCAGTGATTGGCGGACTAGCGGGCAAGAGACCCAGTACTTC
TRBJ2-3 | TRBV5-1 | once | - | CASSTPDITDTQYF | TGCGCCAGCAGCACACCCGACATCACAGATACGCAGTATTTT
TRBJ1-1 | TRBV19 | - | - | CASSTSWRSGEAFF | TGTGCCAGTAGTACTTCATGGAGGAGCGGGGAAGCTTTCTTT
TRBJ2-3 | TRBV20-1 | few | TRBD2 | CSASPVLAGVNTDTQYF | TGCAGTGCTAGTCCCGTACTAGCGGGGGTAAACACAGATACGCAGTATTTT
TRBJ1-1 | TRBV7-9 | - | - | CASSLGQGLNTEAFF | TGTGCCAGCAGCTTAGGGCAGGGCTTGAACACTGAAGCTTTCTTT
TRBJ2-2 | TRBV3-1/TRBV3-2 | - | - | CASSQEWPNTGELFF | TGTGCCAGCAGCCAAGAATGGCCGAACACCGGGGAGCTGTTTTTT
TRBJ1-5 | TRBV30 | - | TRBD1 | CAWSPTGATTQHF | TGTGCCTGGAGCCCGACAGGGGCGACGACCCAGCATTTT
TRBJ2-7 | TRBV6-5 | - | - | CASSYRRVSEQYF | TGTGCCAGCAGTTACCGGCGGGTTAGCGAGCAGTACTTC
TRBJ2-3 | TRBV18 | - | TRBD2 | CASSPLSGLAGNTDTQYF | TGTGCCAGCTCACCACTATCGGGACTAGCGGGGAACACAGATACGCAGTATTTT
TRBJ1-2 | TRBV29-1 | - | - | CSVEDRGYTF | TGCAGCGTTGAAGATCGTGGCTACACCTTC
TRBJ2-2 | TRBV27 | - | TRBD2 | CASSGLAKANTGELFF | TGTGCCAGCAGTGGACTAGCGAAGGCGAACACCGGGGAGCTGTTTTTT
TRBJ2-4 | TRBV10-1 | - | - | CASSGFMGGPRYF | TGCGCCAGCAGTGGGTTTATGGGGGGACCACGGTACTTC
TRBJ2-1 | TRBV11-3 | - | - | CASSFGNNEQFF | TGTGCCAGCAGCTTCGGTAACAATGAGCAGTTCTTC
TRBJ1-2 | TRBV10-3 | once | - | CAISESQALLRYGYTF | TGTGCCATCAGTGAGTCACAGGCTCTCCTTCGGTATGGCTACACCTTC
TRBJ2-7 | TRBV2 | - | TRBD1 | CASSVQGDHEQYF | TGTGCCAGCAGCGTGCAGGGGGACCACGAGCAGTACTTC
TRBJ2-1 | TRBV6-2/TRBV6-3 | - | - | CASSYQEVNEQFF | TGTGCCAGCAGTTACCAAGAGGTGAATGAGCAGTTCTTC
TRBJ2-4 | TRBV3-1/TRBV3-2 | - | - | CASSQDRGGIQYF | TGTGCCAGCAGCCAAGATCGAGGAGGCATTCAGTACTTC
TRBJ2-1 | TRBV24-1 | - | TRBD2 | CATSDSWTSGTSSYNEQFF | TGTGCCACCAGTGATTCGTGGACTAGCGGGACTAGCTCCTACAATGAGCAGTTCTTC
TRBJ1-6 | TRBV5-1 | - | TRBD1 | CASSSTGGVDNSPLHF | TGCGCCAGCAGCTCAACAGGGGGCGTAGATAATTCACCCCTCCACTTT
TRBJ1-2 | TRBV6-5 | - | TRBD1 | CASSQGQGNYGYTF | TGTGCCAGCAGTCAGGGACAGGGTAACTATGGCTACACCTTC
TRBJ2-3 | TRBV11-3 | - | - | CASSLDPGSDTQYF | TGTGCCAGCAGCTTAGATCCGGGATCAGATACGCAGTATTTT
TRBJ1-2 | TRBV5-4 | few | TRBD1 | CASSPGQGVFYGYTF | TGTGCCAGCAGCCCAGGACAGGGAGTTTTCTACGGCTACACCTTC
TRBJ2-1 | TRBV10-3 | - | TRBD2 | CAIGLAVYNEQFF | TGTGCCATTGGACTAGCTGTATACAATGAGCAGTTCTTC
TRBJ1-1 | TRBV5-4 | - | TRBD1 | CASSGTGAYGEAFF | TGTGCCAGCTCTGGGACAGGGGCTTACGGTGAAGCTTTCTTT
TRBJ2-3 | TRBV5-1 | - | TRBD2 | CASSLGGSGRHTDTQYF | TGCGCCAGCAGCTTGGGTGGTAGCGGGAGACATACAGATACGCAGTATTTT
TRBJ2-5 | TRBV28 | - | TRBD2 | CASSASGGETETQYF | TGTGCCAGCAGTGCCAGCGGGGGGGAAACGGAGACCCAGTACTTC
TRBJ2-3 | TRBV6-4 | - | TRBD2 | CASSEAGGQADTQYF | TGTGCCAGCAGTGAAGCGGGGGGGCAAGCAGATACGCAGTATTTT
TRBJ1-5 | TRBV18 | - | - | CASSPLPESNQPQHF | TGTGCCAGCTCACCTCTCCCCGAGAGCAATCAGCCCCAGCATTTT
TRBJ2-1 | TRBV19 | - | TRBD2 | CASSTLAGGQYYEQFF | TGTGCCAGTAGTACCTTAGCGGGGGGGCAATATTATGAGCAGTTCTTC
TRBJ2-7 | TRBV9 | many | TRBD1 | CASSVGTGVDSYEQYF | TGTGCCAGCAGCGTAGGGACAGGGGTAGACTCCTACGAGCAGTACTTC
TRBJ2-7 | TRBV19 | - | TRBD1 | CASSLGQGPYEQYF | TGTGCCAGTAGTTTGGGACAGGGCCCCTACGAGCAGTACTTC
TRBJ1-1 | TRBV11-2 | - | - | CASSLGGQANTEAFF | TGTGCCAGCAGCTTAGGAGGACAAGCGAACACTGAAGCTTTCTTT
TRBJ2-3 | TRBV24-1 | - | - | CATSSRVTDTQYF | TGTGCCACCAGCTCCAGGGTCACAGATACGCAGTATTTT